Below, 21 T cell receptor beta chains from the same sample are listed, as sequenced in a study of T cell changes during pregnancy in multiple sclerosis. Sequencing used immunoSEQ multiplex PCR; TCRdb keeps in-frame clones, though not all of them. The table lists around 36,000 clones, 92% of them singletons, with about an eighth in the top ten. The specimen was CD8+ T cells from peripheral blood mononuclear cells, collected in the first trimester of pregnancy. The receptors shown here come from a female donor with multiple sclerosis, enrolled in a pregnancy study.

This sequence joins TRBV6-5 and TRBJ1-1; 7 nucleotides align to TRBD1. Germline loops: CDR1 MNHEY, CDR2 SVGAGI. This CDR3 spans 14 amino acids. The ends lost 7 bases at V and 7 bases at J; junction bases unmatched: 12. The CDR3 region is CASTLTGLSGEAFF. Here the CDR3 DNA reads TGTGCCAGCACCCTGACAGGGTTGAGTGGTGAAGCTTTCTTT.

This chain joins TRBV19 and TRBJ1-2; D is possibly TRBD1 (5 bases). V was shortened by 6 bases and J by 4 bases, with 12 bases between the two germline ends. CDR3 length equals 13 residues. CDR1 and CDR2 (germline): LNHDA, SQIVND (reference sequence). CDR3 nucleotides: TGTGCCAGTAGGCACGCGGGACTCTATGGCTACACCTTC. Translated, it gives CASRHAGLYGYTF.

The chain has TRBV6-1 and TRBJ2-2, with a weak D call TRBD1 (5 bases). V lost 3 bases and J 6 bases, leaving 20 bases between the germline ends. CDR3 length: 17 amino acids. The germline gives CDR1 MNHNS, CDR2 SASEGT. The CDR3 DNA reads TGTGCCAGCAGTGACCAGGACATCATCTATTTCGCCGGGGAGCTGTTTTTT. Translated, it gives CASSDQDIIYFAGELFF.

This clone was detected only a few times. The genes are TRBV28 and TRBJ1-2, with TRBD1 as a possible D gene (6 bases). Trimming stripped 5 bases from V and 4 bases from J, with 14 bases between. Germline-derived CDR1 and CDR2 are MDHEN and SYDVKM. There are 14 residues in the CDR3. DNA for the CDR3: TGTGCCAGCAGTCCCCCAGGGGCGAGCTATGGCTACACCTTC. Encoded protein: CASSPPGASYGYTF.

This chain joins TRBV6-1 and TRBJ2-7; the D gene is possibly TRBD1 (6 bases). V lost 8 bases and J 0 bases, leaving 11 bases between the germline ends. The germline V gene has CDR1 MNHNS and CDR2 SASEGT. The CDR3 spans 13 residues. The CDR3 loop is CASADRSSYEQYF. The CDR3 DNA sequence: TGTGCCAGCGCTGACAGGAGCTCCTACGAGCAGTACTTC.

This clone was picked up a small number of times. The chain has TRBV27 and TRBJ1-2, with 7 positions matching TRBD1. V was clipped by 5 bases and J by 8 bases; unmatched bases: 5. Looked up from germline, CDR1 is MNHEY and CDR2 is SMNVEV (reference sequence). This CDR3 region has 12 residues. CDR3 DNA sequence: TGTGCCAGCAGTCGACAGGGCTGGGGCTACACCTTC. Translated: CASSRQGWGYTF.

The chain links TRBV13 to TRBJ1-2; a possible D gene is TRBD1 (6 bases). CDR3 length: 13 amino acids. The germline gives CDR1 PRHDT, CDR2 FYEKMQ (reference sequence). V dropped 0 bases and J dropped 8 bases, with 10 bases sitting between them. As DNA, the CDR3 is TGTGCCAGCAGCTTAGGGGGGGGGCGAGGCTACACCTTC. Protein sequence: CASSLGGGRGYTF.

The V and J genes are TRBV7-6 and TRBJ2-1, with D possibly TRBD2 on 6 matching bases. This CDR3 has 13 amino acids. With 1 base removed from V and 9 bases from J, the gap between germline ends came to 10 bases. Germline assignment: CDR1 SGHVS and CDR2 FNYEAQ. The CDR3 bases are TGTGCCAGCAGCTTAGGGGACTCCCTTGAGCAGTTCTTC. Its translation: CASSLGDSLEQFF.

The chain links TRBV13 to TRBJ2-2, with 9 bases lining up with TRBD1. V shed 4 bases and J 3 bases; nucleotides not matched to a gene: 6. This CDR3 spans 16 amino acids. Germline assignment: CDR1 PRHDT and CDR2 FYEKMQ (reference sequence). This CDR3 is CASSSRTGEYTGELFF. CDR3 DNA: TGTGCCAGCAGCTCCCGGACAGGGGAGTACACCGGGGAGCTGTTTTTT. Together with reference TRBV13 and TRBJ2-2, the CDR3 gives the full variable domain: AAGVIQSPRHLIKEKRETATLKCYPIPRHDTVYWYQQGPGQDPQFLISFYEKMQSDKGSIPDRFSAQQFSDYHSELNMSSLELGDSALYFCASSSRTGEYTGELFFGEGSRLTVL.

The CDR3 loop reads CATSRNRDSSIEAFF. The CDR3 DNA reads TGTGCCACCAGCAGAAACAGGGACAGTAGTATTGAAGCTTTCTTT. V and J are TRBV15 and TRBJ1-1, with TRBD1 matching over 7 bases. Germline V gene lookup returns CDR1 LNHNV and CDR2 YYDKDF (reference sequence). Trimming removed 2 bases from V and 7 bases from J; junction bases left unmatched: 10. This CDR3 has 15 residues.

V is TRBV5-4 and J is TRBJ1-1; D is undetermined. This CDR3 is 15 amino acids long. Germline-derived CDR1 and CDR2 are SGHNT and YYREEE (reference sequence). The ends were cut back, 0 bases at V and 1 base at J, with 10 bases in the middle. The CDR3 DNA reads as TGTGCCAGCAGCTTGGTTCTATCGGGGAACACTGAAGCTTTCTTT. Its protein is CASSLVLSGNTEAFF. The full variable domain, completed using reference TRBV5-4 and TRBJ1-1, is ETGVTQSPTHLIKTRGQQVTLRCSSQSGHNTVSWYQQALGQGPQFIFQYYREEENGRGNFPPRFSGLQFPNYSSELNVNALELDDSALYLCASSLVLSGNTEAFFGQGTRLTVV.

This clone was detected only once. The rearrangement links TRBV5-4 to TRBJ1-1; D may be TRBD1 (5 bases). CDR1 is SGHNT, CDR2 YYREEE, per germline (reference sequence). The CDR3 runs 14 residues. The V gene lost 4 bases and the J gene lost 4 bases, with 14 bases spanning the gap. CDR3 residues: CASSEQVDSTEAFF. For the CDR3, the DNA is TGTGCCAGCAGCGAACAGGTAGATAGCACTGAAGCTTTCTTT. Using reference TRBV5-4 and TRBJ1-1 for the parts outside the CDR3, the full variable domain is ETGVTQSPTHLIKTRGQQVTLRCSSQSGHNTVSWYQQALGQGPQFIFQYYREEENGRGNFPPRFSGLQFPNYSSELNVNALELDDSALYLCASSEQVDSTEAFFGQGTRLTVV.

The rearrangement uses TRBV9 and TRBJ2-1; 11 bases line up with TRBD2. CDR3 size: 15 residues. J was trimmed by 4 bases and V by 3 bases; bases with no gene match: 3. Germline CDR1 reads SGDLS; CDR2 reads YYNGEE. CDR3 sequence (DNA): TGTGCCAGCAGCGGACTAGCGGGGTTATACAATGAGCAGTTCTTC. Its translation: CASSGLAGLYNEQFF.

The chain recombines TRBV15 with TRBJ2-1; weak D call: TRBD2 (6 bases). Trimming left V 3 bases short and J 6 bases short, with 15 bases between. CDR3 length equals 15 residues. Germline-derived CDR1 and CDR2 are LNHNV and YYDKDF (reference sequence). The CDR3 spells CATSSPGRGTNEQFF. The CDR3, as DNA: TGTGCCACCAGCAGCCCGGGTCGGGGGACCAATGAGCAGTTCTTC. Combining the CDR3 with reference TRBV15 and TRBJ2-1 gives the whole variable domain DAMVIQNPRYQVTQFGKPVTLSCSQTLNHNVMYWYQQKSSQAPKLLFHYYDKDFNNEADTPDNFQSRRPNTSFCFLDIRSPGLGDTAMYLCATSSPGRGTNEQFFGPGTRLTVL.

The rearrangement joins TRBV7-9 to TRBJ2-7, with D perhaps TRBD1 (5 bases). The CDR3 spans 16 residues. The V end was cut by 1 base, the J end by 3 bases, with 16 bases between. Germline V gene sequence: CDR1 SEHNR, CDR2 FQNEAQ (reference sequence). This chain's CDR3 is CASSLVQDTMIYEQYF. The CDR3 DNA follows: TGTGCCAGCAGCTTAGTTCAGGACACGATGATCTACGAGCAGTACTTC.

This rearrangement joins TRBV6-5 to TRBJ2-5, with D tentatively TRBD2 (5 bases). Germline V gives CDR1 MNHEY, CDR2 SVGAGI. CDR3 length: 11 residues. The V and J ends lost 8 bases and 5 bases respectively, with 9 bases between them. The CDR3 sequence is CASGPGETQYF. CDR3 sequence (DNA): TGTGCCAGCGGGCCGGGGGAGACCCAGTACTTC.

This clone was counted a few times. The chain has TRBV6-1 and TRBJ1-1; D gene unclear. The CDR3 spans 13 residues. Germline V lookup: CDR1 MNHNS, CDR2 SASEGT. V was cut by 6 bases and J by 4 bases, with 12 bases left in between. CDR3 sequence (DNA): TGTGCCAGCAGAATTTCTTTAGCCACTGAAGCTTTCTTT. Amino acids: CASRISLATEAFF.

V gene TRBV29-1 combines with J gene TRBJ1-2, with 7 bases that match TRBD1. Trimming removed 3 bases from V and 4 bases from J; junction bases left unmatched: 8. Germline V gene lookup returns CDR1 SQVTM and CDR2 ANQGSEA. The CDR3 extends over 14 amino acids. CDR3: CSVDDPGTAYGYTF. The CDR3 DNA follows: TGCAGCGTTGACGATCCCGGGACAGCCTATGGCTACACCTTC.

The rearrangement uses TRBV19 and TRBJ2-7, with TRBD2 matching 10 bases. The CDR3 covers 14 residues. Germline trimming cut 4 bases from V and 0 bases from J; bases unmatched to any gene: 0. CDR1 and CDR2 from the germline V gene are LNHDA and SQIVND (reference sequence). The CDR3 DNA sequence: TGTGCCAGTAGTAGACTAGCGGGCTCCTACGAGCAGTACTTC. This encodes CASSRLAGSYEQYF.

The chain links TRBV7-9 to TRBJ2-7; D possibly corresponds to TRBD1 (5 bases). This CDR3 spans 15 amino acids. The ends were cut back, 4 bases at V and 4 bases at J, with 17 bases in the middle. CDR1 and CDR2 (germline): SEHNR, FQNEAQ (reference sequence). CDR3 coding DNA: TGTGCCAGCAGCTCCGCTGAAGGGGTACTGTACGAGCAGTACTTC. Its protein product is CASSSAEGVLYEQYF.

The rearrangement links TRBV29-1 to TRBJ1-1; 7 positions match TRBD1. Trimming removed 3 bases from V and 0 bases from J; junction bases left unmatched: 4. CDR1 and CDR2 from the germline V gene are SQVTM and ANQGSEA. The CDR3 spans 14 residues. The CDR3 coding sequence is TGCAGCGTTGAGGCAGGGGGGATGAACACTGAAGCTTTCTTT. Amino acid sequence: CSVEAGGMNTEAFF.